The entry that follows covers one TCR beta chain sequence. Some clones are missing from TCRdb's copy, which holds only in-frame ones; the method was immunoSEQ multiplex PCR. The sample includes about 370,000 clones, under 90% of them seen just once. The CDR3 length is 16 residues. The germline V gene has CDR1 LNHDA and CDR2 SQIVND (reference sequence). Trimming cost V 6 bases and J 7 bases; bases outside gene matches: 9. The sample originates from a study of blood T cell repertoires in COVID-19. Those enrolled, adults aged roughly 18 to 89 years, came from some 25 US areas. Cohorts were determined from participant-reported clinical history. For recovered donors of Cohort 3, there were two negative PCRs, clearance, or symptom resolution.

The sequence derives from a woman in her twenties or thirties who had recovered from COVID-19. Sequenced input: PBMCs or T cells enriched from blood (not recorded which). The chain couples TRBV19 to TRBJ2-7; 16 nucleotides agree with TRBD2. DNA of the CDR3: TGTGCCAGTAGGCTCGGGACTAGCGGGGGGGATGAAGAGCAGTACTTC. Translation: CASRLGTSGGDEEQYF.